This TCR beta chain was documented in a study of T cell repertoires and HLA-DP antigens. After approximately 16 days' expansion, CD4+ cells were restimulated 24 h with HeLa expressing allogeneic DPB1. Cells were stimulated with HeLa cells transduced with HLA-DPA1/DPB1, HLA-DM, invariant chain and CD80. Measured with immunoSEQ multiplex PCR; TCRdb has only the in-frame clones, and not every one. This table holds 1,500 to 2,000 clones, 76% found once. There are 13 residues in the CDR3. The germline gives CDR1 SQVTM, CDR2 ANQGSEA. The V and J ends lost 4 bases and 4 bases respectively, with 13 bases between them.

Material for sequencing was CD137- CD4+ T cells from cultured PBMCs. The receptor's source is a man aged 50 to 59 in good health and CMV-seronegative. J is TRBJ1-2 and V is TRBV29-1; D possibly corresponds to TRBD1 (5 bases). The CDR3 DNA follows: TGCAGCGTTGGATTGGGACGGTTCTATGGCTACACCTTC. Amino acids: CSVGLGRFYGYTF.